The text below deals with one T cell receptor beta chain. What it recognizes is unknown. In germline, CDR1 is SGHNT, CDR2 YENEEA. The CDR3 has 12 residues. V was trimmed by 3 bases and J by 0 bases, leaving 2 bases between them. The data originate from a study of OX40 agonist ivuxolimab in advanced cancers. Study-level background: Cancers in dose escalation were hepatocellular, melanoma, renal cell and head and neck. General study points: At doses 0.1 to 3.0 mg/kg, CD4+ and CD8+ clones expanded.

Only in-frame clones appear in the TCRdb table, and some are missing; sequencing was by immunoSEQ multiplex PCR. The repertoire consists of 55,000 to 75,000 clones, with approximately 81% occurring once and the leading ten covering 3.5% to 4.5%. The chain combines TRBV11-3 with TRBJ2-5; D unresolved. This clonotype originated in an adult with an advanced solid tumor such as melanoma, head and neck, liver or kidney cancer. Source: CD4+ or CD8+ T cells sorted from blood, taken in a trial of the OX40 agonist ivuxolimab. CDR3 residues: CASSFNQETQYF. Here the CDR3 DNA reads TGTGCCAGCAGCTTTAACCAAGAGACCCAGTACTTC.